The clone carrying this T cell receptor beta chain was found once. The authors' processing: Amplifying reference gene primers gave estimates of nucleated cell counts. Measured with immunoSEQ multiplex PCR; TCRdb has only the in-frame clones, and not every one. For V, J and clone size, that table is used; D and trimming come from the DNA. The table records some 66,000 clones, 93% of them present only once. This CDR3 has 16 residues. V shed 4 bases, J shed 0 bases, and the junction held 2 bases outside the gene matches. Germline V gives CDR1 KGHSH, CDR2 LQKENI. The sample belongs to a study of blood T cell repertoires in COVID-19. Study information: COVID-19 samples collected from the United States, Italy and Spain covered acute and convalescent phases. The analysed material was cDNA or gDNA that came from T cells, B-cell-depleted T cells, or PBMCs.

The chain combines TRBV18 with TRBJ2-5; 13 bases align to TRBD2. The sequence was obtained from a man between 65 and 79 years old with active COVID-19. Sequencing was performed on peripheral blood. CDR3 nucleotides: TGTGCCAGCTCACGCGGACTAGCGGGGGACCAAGAGACCCAGTACTTC. Translated: CASSRGLAGDQETQYF.